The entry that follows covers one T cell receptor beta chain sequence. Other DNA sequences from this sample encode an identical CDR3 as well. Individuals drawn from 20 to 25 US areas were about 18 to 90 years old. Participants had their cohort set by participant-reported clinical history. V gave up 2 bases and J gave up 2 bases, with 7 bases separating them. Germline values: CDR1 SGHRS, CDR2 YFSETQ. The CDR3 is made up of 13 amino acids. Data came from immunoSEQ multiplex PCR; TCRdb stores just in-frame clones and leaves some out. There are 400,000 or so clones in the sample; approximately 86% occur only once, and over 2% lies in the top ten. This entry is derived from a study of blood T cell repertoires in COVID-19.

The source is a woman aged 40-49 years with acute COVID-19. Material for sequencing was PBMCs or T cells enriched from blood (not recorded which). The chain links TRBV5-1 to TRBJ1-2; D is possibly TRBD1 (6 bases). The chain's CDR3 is CASSLQGNYGYTF. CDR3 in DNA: TGCGCCAGCAGCTTACAGGGAAACTATGGCTACACCTTC. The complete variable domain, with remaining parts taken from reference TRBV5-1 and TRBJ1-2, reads KAGVTQTPRYLIKTRGQQVTLSCSPISGHRSVSWYQQTPGQGLQFLFEYFSETQRNKGNFPGRFSGRQFSNSRSEMNVSTLELGDSALYLCASSLQGNYGYTFGSGTRLTVV.